A selection of T cell receptor beta chains follows, all from one sample in a study of identifying expanded T cells in peripheral blood. Profiled with immunoSEQ multiplex PCR; TCRdb holds only in-frame clones, not every one. This table holds 58,000 or so clones, over 80% found once. Sequences were obtained from blood. The source of these receptors is a person aged 18-69 years in good health. The CDR3 runs from the conserved cysteine through the conserved F or W. The order of the fields is J gene, clone size, V gene, D gene, CDR3 protein, CDR3 DNA. D genes are given only for firm matches. Expanded clones get a size class; other rows say once, few or many, or leave the size out.

J: TRBJ2-1
size: -
V: TRBV27
D: -
CDR3: CASSLSFGGEQFF
DNA: TGTGCCAGCAGTTTATCGTTCGGGGGTGAGCAGTTCTTC

J: TRBJ2-5
size: -
V: TRBV19
D: TRBD1
CDR3: CASSHRGQETQYF
DNA: TGTGCCAGTAGCCACAGGGGGCAAGAGACCCAGTACTTC

J: TRBJ2-3
size: -
V: TRBV5-1
D: TRBD2
CDR3: CASSLTGTSGRRGDTQYF
DNA: TGCGCCAGCAGCTTGACCGGGACTAGCGGGAGAAGGGGAGATACGCAGTATTTT

J: TRBJ2-1
size: -
V: TRBV9
D: TRBD2
CDR3: CASGGLAGMDEQFF
DNA: TGTGCCAGCGGCGGACTAGCGGGTATGGATGAGCAGTTCTTC

J: TRBJ2-5
size: -
V: TRBV19
D: -
CDR3: CASGGETQYF
DNA: TGTGCCAGTGGGGGGGAGACCCAGTACTTC

J: TRBJ1-2
size: -
V: TRBV6-6
D: -
CDR3: CASSHRDGYTF
DNA: TGTGCCAGCAGCCACAGGGACGGCTACACCTTC

J: TRBJ1-4
size: -
V: TRBV30
D: TRBD1
CDR3: CAWSNAGTGHEKLFF
DNA: TGTGCCTGGAGTAATGCCGGGACAGGGCATGAAAAACTGTTTTTT

J: TRBJ2-2
size: few
V: TRBV4-3
D: -
CDR3: CASSQDVFGGGGTGELFF
DNA: TGCGCCAGCAGCCAAGATGTGTTCGGGGGAGGCGGCACCGGGGAGCTGTTTTTT

J: TRBJ2-7
size: -
V: TRBV5-1
D: -
CDR3: CASSLGTSSYYEQYF
DNA: TGCGCCAGCAGCCTGGGGACCTCTTCGTACTACGAGCAGTACTTC

J: TRBJ2-1
size: -
V: TRBV5-1
D: -
CDR3: CASSLRIPKAGEQFF
DNA: TGCGCCAGCAGCTTGAGGATCCCAAAGGCGGGTGAGCAGTTCTTC

J: TRBJ2-2
size: -
V: TRBV7-2
D: TRBD2
CDR3: CASRRLRLAEGDTGELFF
DNA: TGTGCCAGCAGGAGGCTTAGACTAGCGGAGGGGGACACCGGGGAGCTGTTTTTT

J: TRBJ1-1
size: -
V: TRBV11-2
D: -
CDR3: CASSFSVANTEAFF
DNA: TGTGCCAGCAGCTTTTCGGTGGCGAACACTGAAGCTTTCTTT

J: TRBJ2-2
size: -
V: TRBV11-3
D: TRBD2
CDR3: CASKRDRNTGELFF
DNA: TGTGCCAGCAAGCGGGACCGAAACACCGGGGAGCTGTTTTTT

J: TRBJ1-6
size: -
V: TRBV5-1
D: -
CDR3: CASSLSGPNSPLHF
DNA: TGCGCCAGCAGCTTGTCAGGGCCTAATTCACCCCTCCACTTT

J: TRBJ1-6
size: once
V: TRBV6-6
D: -
CDR3: CASSYPLSPLHF
DNA: TGTGCCAGCAGCTACCCCTTATCACCCCTCCACTTT

J: TRBJ2-5
size: -
V: TRBV5-8
D: TRBD2
CDR3: CASSLLSGGETQYF
DNA: TGTGCCAGCAGCTTGTTGAGCGGGGGGGAGACCCAGTACTTC

J: TRBJ2-3
size: -
V: TRBV5-1
D: TRBD2
CDR3: CASSLHPSGGSTDTQYF
DNA: TGCGCCAGCAGCCTCCATCCTAGCGGGGGGAGCACAGATACGCAGTATTTT

J: TRBJ2-1
size: -
V: TRBV19
D: -
CDR3: CASSGAQAGNEQFF
DNA: TGTGCCAGTAGTGGAGCTCAGGCTGGGAATGAGCAGTTCTTC

J: TRBJ2-1
size: -
V: TRBV5-1
D: TRBD2
CDR3: CASSLTPSGGSSYNEQFF
DNA: TGCGCCAGCAGCTTGACCCCTAGCGGGGGGAGCTCCTACAATGAGCAGTTCTTC

J: TRBJ2-1
size: -
V: TRBV7-3
D: -
CDR3: CASSLGLSSYNEQFF
DNA: TGTGCCAGCAGCTTGGGGCTGAGCTCCTACAATGAGCAGTTCTTC